Each of the 25 T cell receptor beta chains below was sequenced from the same sample in a study of radiotherapy plus CTLA-4 blockade in lung cancer. TCRdb's copy holds only in-frame clones and misses some; the assay was immunoSEQ multiplex PCR. The sample lists 15,000 to 20,000 clones, 86% occurring once. The sequencing here drew on peripheral blood, taken from a patient treated with radiotherapy plus ipilimumab. These receptors all stem from a human donor with non-small cell lung cancer whose response to radiotherapy plus ipilimumab could not be evaluated.

This clone has more than one count but fewer than ten. This sequence joins TRBV4-2 and TRBJ2-7; the D gene is possibly TRBD2 (6 bases). Germline CDR1 and CDR2: LGHNA and YNFKEQ. The CDR3 extends over 15 amino acids. V gave up 0 bases and J gave up 4 bases, with 13 bases separating them. DNA of the CDR3: TGTGCCAGCAGCCAAGAGTCCTCGGGGGTGTACGAGCAGTACTTC. The encoded protein is CASSQESSGVYEQYF.

The chain employs TRBV7-9 and TRBJ2-5, with D possibly matching TRBD1 (5 bases). CDR1 is SEHNR, CDR2 FQNEAQ, per germline (reference sequence). The CDR3 loop spans 12 amino acids. Trimming took off 5 bases at V and 7 bases at J, with 11 bases between the two ends. The DNA for the CDR3 is TGTGCCAGCAGCGTCACCGACAGGACCCAGTACTTC. Translation gives CASSVTDRTQYF.

The gene calls are TRBV7-2 and TRBJ2-7; the D gene is possibly TRBD1 (6 bases). Trimming took off 8 bases at V and 2 bases at J, with 16 bases between the two ends. The germline V gene encodes CDR1 SGHTA and CDR2 FQGNSA. The CDR3 has 14 amino acids. The CDR3 here is CASGGNRVAYEQYF. The CDR3 DNA follows: TGTGCCAGCGGCGGAAACAGGGTAGCCTACGAGCAGTACTTC. The variable domain in full, completed from reference TRBV7-2 and TRBJ2-7, reads GAGVSQSPSNKVTEKGKDVELRCDPISGHTALYWYRQSLGQGLEFLIYFQGNSAPDKSGLPSDRFSAERTGGSVSTLTIQRTQQEDSAVYLCASGGNRVAYEQYFGPGTRLTVT.

This chain uses TRBV7-2 with TRBJ1-2; TRBD1 is a possible D gene (6 bases). CDR1 is SGHTA, CDR2 FQGNSA, per germline. The CDR3 is made up of 17 amino acids. The V and J ends lost 5 bases and 3 bases respectively, with 22 bases between them. The CDR3 bases are TGTGCCAGCAGCCCCACAGGGTACCGGCTTCGGGACTATGGCTACACCTTC. Residues: CASSPTGYRLRDYGYTF. The full variable domain, its missing parts supplied by reference TRBV7-2 and TRBJ1-2, is GAGVSQSPSNKVTEKGKDVELRCDPISGHTALYWYRQSLGQGLEFLIYFQGNSAPDKSGLPSDRFSAERTGGSVSTLTIQRTQQEDSAVYLCASSPTGYRLRDYGYTFGSGTRLTVV.

This chain connects TRBV29-1 to TRBJ2-3; 13 nucleotides align to TRBD2. Trimming at V came to 2 bases and at J to 3 bases, leaving 11 bases not matched to a gene. This CDR3 contains 18 residues. From germline, CDR1 is SQVTM and CDR2 ANQGSEA. CDR3 residues: CSVEHYGLAGAGTDTQYF. CDR3 sequence (DNA): TGCAGCGTTGAACATTACGGACTAGCGGGAGCCGGGACAGATACGCAGTATTTT.

The gene calls are TRBV6-1 and TRBJ1-1; D may be TRBD1 (5 bases). This CDR3 comprises 13 residues. Trimming took off 7 bases at V and 1 base at J, with 10 bases between the two ends. The germline V gene has CDR1 MNHNS and CDR2 SASEGT. The CDR3 DNA reads TGTGCCAGCAAGGGGCCCGAGAACACTGAAGCTTTCTTT. Amino acids: CASKGPENTEAFF.

Only a few counts were recorded for this clone. The chain uses TRBV19 and TRBJ1-1; D not resolved. The CDR3 length is 13 residues. Trimming removed 0 bases at V and 4 bases at J, with 6 bases between. From germline, CDR1 is LNHDA and CDR2 SQIVND (reference sequence). The CDR3 sequence: CASSIDRSTEAFF. The DNA for the CDR3 is TGTGCCAGTAGTATAGATCGCAGCACTGAAGCTTTCTTT.

This clone was seen once. This chain uses TRBV7-2 with TRBJ2-2; 10 bases are a match to TRBD2. CDR1 is SGHTA, CDR2 FQGNSA, per germline. There are 16 residues in the CDR3. The ends lost 5 bases at V and 4 bases at J; junction bases unmatched: 7. CDR3 sequence (DNA): TGTGCCAGCAGCCCGAGGGTAGCGGGGGGCACCGGGGAGCTGTTTTTT. Translating gives CASSPRVAGGTGELFF.

The gene calls are TRBV19 and TRBJ2-5; 8 bases align to TRBD1. The germline V gene encodes CDR1 LNHDA and CDR2 SQIVND (reference sequence). V was clipped by 4 bases and J by 1 base; unmatched bases: 11. The CDR3 sequence is 17 residues long. The CDR3 loop is CASSNDRGAMGQETQYF. As DNA, the CDR3 is TGTGCCAGTAGTAACGACAGGGGAGCAATGGGCCAAGAGACCCAGTACTTC.

The chain links TRBV6-5 to TRBJ2-4; TRBD2 is a possible D gene (5 bases). The germline gives CDR1 MNHEY, CDR2 SVGAGI. The CDR3 has 14 residues. V lost 4 bases, J lost 1 base, and 8 bases lay in between. DNA for the CDR3: TGTGCCAGCAGTTCCGGGGATGCCAAAAACATTCAGTACTTC. Residues: CASSSGDAKNIQYF.

The J gene is TRBJ2-1, the V gene TRBV14; 15 bases are shared with TRBD2. J was trimmed by 0 bases and V by 5 bases; bases with no gene match: 5. Germline lookup yields CDR1 SGHDN and CDR2 FVKESK. The CDR3 is 18 amino acids. The chain's CDR3 is CASSAPGLAGGSYNEQFF. CDR3 DNA: TGTGCCAGCAGCGCCCCGGGACTAGCGGGAGGCTCCTACAATGAGCAGTTCTTC. Based on the CDR3 plus reference TRBV14 and TRBJ2-1, the full variable domain is EAGVTQFPSHSVIEKGQTVTLRCDPISGHDNLYWYRRVMGKEIKFLLHFVKESKQDESGMPNNRFLAERTGGTYSTLKVQPAELEDSGVYFCASSAPGLAGGSYNEQFFGPGTRLTVL.

The CDR3 region is CASSLLPGEQYF. DNA for the CDR3: TGCGCCAGCAGCTTGCTGCCAGGAGAGCAGTACTTC. The rearrangement uses TRBV5-1 and TRBJ2-7; unclear D gene. V was cut by 1 base and J by 7 bases, with 9 bases left in between. Germline V gene sequence: CDR1 SGHRS, CDR2 YFSETQ. CDR3 length: 12 residues.

CDR3 sequence: CASYPRTSGRIQETQYF. CDR3 sequence (DNA): TGTGCCAGCTATCCTAGGACTAGCGGGAGAATCCAAGAGACCCAGTACTTC. The chain uses TRBV27 and TRBJ2-5; 13 nucleotides agree with TRBD2. From germline, CDR1 is MNHEY and CDR2 SMNVEV (reference sequence). The CDR3 contains 17 residues. Unmatched junction bases numbered 10, after V lost 8 bases and J lost 1 base.

Sample share makes this clone medium-sized. The V gene is TRBV6-1, the J gene TRBJ1-2; weak D call: TRBD1 (6 bases). With 4 bases removed from V and 4 bases from J, the gap between germline ends came to 22 bases. The CDR3 spans 17 residues. In germline, CDR1 is MNHNS, CDR2 SASEGT. The DNA for the CDR3 is TGTGCCAGCAGTGGAAGTCCAGTGGACAGCCCGTTCTATGGCTACACCTTC. Its protein product is CASSGSPVDSPFYGYTF.

This clone appeared once. The CDR3 is CASRPTESGANVLTF. Here the CDR3 DNA reads TGTGCCAGTAGGCCTACAGAGTCTGGGGCCAACGTCCTGACTTTC. The chain carries TRBV19 and TRBJ2-6, with D uncertain. Trimming took off 6 bases at V and 1 base at J, with 10 bases between the two ends. This CDR3 has 15 residues. Germline CDR1 LNHDA, CDR2 SQIVND (reference sequence).

The chain recombines TRBV7-9 with TRBJ2-1; 9 nucleotides agree with TRBD1. This CDR3 contains 18 residues. V lost 4 bases to trimming and J lost 0 bases; unmatched junction nucleotides: 10. Germline V lookup: CDR1 SEHNR, CDR2 FQNEAQ (reference sequence). The CDR3 nucleotides are TGTGCCAGCAGCTCAGGCACAGGGGGCTTAAGCTCCTACAATGAGCAGTTCTTC. It specifies CASSSGTGGLSSYNEQFF.

The chain joins TRBV6-1 to TRBJ2-1; weak D call: TRBD1 (6 bases). V was trimmed by 8 bases and J by 4 bases, leaving 18 bases between them. Germline V lookup: CDR1 MNHNS, CDR2 SASEGT. The CDR3 has 15 amino acids. In DNA form, the CDR3 reads TGTGCCAGCCGAGGGACACAAGGGATTTACAATGAGCAGTTCTTC. It translates to CASRGTQGIYNEQFF.

The chain combines TRBV7-8 with TRBJ1-4, with a weak D call TRBD1 (5 bases). Looked up from germline, CDR1 is SGHVS and CDR2 is FQNEAQ. The CDR3 covers 15 residues. V was clipped by 5 bases and J by 3 bases, with 13 bases between them. CDR3: CASSPWGEPNEKLFF. The CDR3 DNA reads TGTGCCAGCAGCCCCTGGGGGGAACCTAATGAAAAACTGTTTTTT.

The gene calls are TRBV28 and TRBJ1-3; no reliable D call. This CDR3 comprises 14 residues. The germline V and J ends were trimmed by 1 base and 0 bases, with 4 bases remaining between them. Looked up from germline, CDR1 is MDHEN and CDR2 is SYDVKM. The CDR3 reads CASSLYISGNTIYF. In nucleotides, the CDR3 is TGTGCCAGCAGTTTATATATCTCTGGAAACACCATATATTTT.

This rearrangement joins TRBV2 to TRBJ2-5; D is perhaps TRBD2 (5 bases). The CDR3 covers 14 residues. The V end lost 6 bases, the J end lost 4 bases, and 15 bases lay between the germline ends. Germline V CDR1 and CDR2: SNHLY, FYNNEI. CDR3 sequence: CASRDGIPPETQYF. The DNA for the CDR3 is TGTGCCAGCAGGGACGGGATTCCCCCAGAGACCCAGTACTTC.

The chain uses TRBV5-6 and TRBJ2-5, with 7 bases aligning to TRBD2. The germline V gene has CDR1 SGHDT and CDR2 YYEEEE. CDR3 length equals 16 residues. Trimming cost V 4 bases and J 0 bases; bases outside gene matches: 9. This CDR3 is CASSPRGDLYQETQYF. Written as DNA, the CDR3 is TGTGCCAGCAGCCCACGGGGGGACCTGTACCAAGAGACCCAGTACTTC.

This clone appeared a single time. The V gene is TRBV5-1, the J gene TRBJ1-1; D uncertain. From germline, CDR1 is SGHRS and CDR2 YFSETQ. V lost 3 bases, J lost 4 bases, and 19 bases lay in between. The CDR3 length is 16 residues. The CDR3 here is CASSYERLGFSTEAFF. The CDR3 region has the DNA TGCGCCAGCAGCTACGAACGACTTGGGTTTAGCACTGAAGCTTTCTTT.

The chain recombines TRBV27 with TRBJ1-1, with a tentative D call TRBD1 (6 bases). The V gene lost 2 bases and the J gene lost 1 base, with 8 bases spanning the gap. Germline CDR1 MNHEY, CDR2 SMNVEV (reference sequence). There are 14 residues in the CDR3. CDR3 loop: CASSLARGNTEAFF. Written as DNA, the CDR3 is TGTGCCAGCAGTTTAGCCAGGGGGAACACTGAAGCTTTCTTT.

The chain uses TRBV7-2 and TRBJ2-5, with 9 nucleotides matching TRBD2. V gave up 5 bases and J gave up 7 bases; unmatched junction bases: 17. The CDR3 is 17 amino acids. CDR1 is SGHTA, CDR2 FQGNSA, per germline. CDR3 amino acids: CASSAVGLAGPIGTQYF. The DNA of the CDR3 is TGTGCCAGCAGCGCGGTCGGGCTAGCGGGACCCATTGGGACCCAGTACTTC.

This sequence joins TRBV6-1 and TRBJ2-1; 10 nucleotides match TRBD2. The V segment lost 4 bases and the J segment 10 bases; nucleotides outside the gene matches: 13. Germline V gene lookup returns CDR1 MNHNS and CDR2 SASEGT. CDR3 length: 16 amino acids. CDR3 residues: CASSGSAGGPLWEQFF. For the CDR3, the DNA is TGTGCCAGCAGTGGATCAGCGGGAGGGCCCCTGTGGGAGCAGTTCTTC.